The 3 T cell receptor beta chains reported below all come from one sample, sequenced in a study of CD8 T cells in ankylosing spondylitis. TCRdb recomputed calls from the 5' RACE reads with MiXCR, one row per CDR3 protein. The sample records 230,000 or so distinct CDR3 sequences, 20% to 30% being singletons. Source material: blood, either unsorted or a sorted T cell fraction (not recorded which). The receptor source for this set is a male donor with ankylosing spondylitis or in good health (not recorded which).

At least ten counts were recorded for this clonotype. The V and J genes are TRBV20-1 and TRBJ2-3, with a tentative D call TRBD1 (6 bases). Trimming stripped 6 bases from V and 2 bases from J, with 15 bases between. CDR3 length: 14 residues. Germline CDR1 reads DFQATT; CDR2 reads SNEGSKA (reference sequence). The CDR3 loop is CSAPGHTHTDTQYF. The DNA of the CDR3 is TGCAGTGCCCCGGGACACACCCACACAGATACGCAGTATTTT.

The chain joins TRBV7-9 to TRBJ2-7; TRBD1 is a possible D gene (5 bases). CDR3 length: 14 residues. Germline V gives CDR1 SEHNR, CDR2 FQNEAQ (reference sequence). Trimming removed 5 bases from V and 3 bases from J, with 14 bases in between. CDR3 sequence reads: CASSTQRQSYEQYF. CDR3 DNA: TGTGCCAGCAGCACCCAAAGACAGAGCTACGAGCAGTACTTC.

This chain connects TRBV20-1 to TRBJ2-5; D remains unclear. V was pared by 6 bases and J by 4 bases, with 15 bases between. The CDR3 runs to 13 residues. Germline values: CDR1 DFQATT, CDR2 SNEGSKA (reference sequence). CDR3 sequence: CSAESQVGETQYF. CDR3 bases: TGCAGTGCGGAGAGCCAGGTCGGAGAGACCCAGTACTTC.